One sample yielded the 5 T cell receptor beta chains listed below, sequenced in a study of T cell changes during pregnancy in multiple sclerosis. TCRdb's copy holds only in-frame clones and misses some; the assay was immunoSEQ multiplex PCR. Here the sample spans over 60,000 clones, over 85% being singletons. The sample here was peripheral blood, taken in the first trimester of pregnancy. The receptors here all came from a female donor with multiple sclerosis, enrolled in a pregnancy study.

The chain recombines TRBV11-2 with TRBJ1-2; no firm D call. CDR1 and CDR2 (germline): SGHAT, FQNNGV. The CDR3 covers 13 residues. The V gene lost 1 base and the J gene lost 8 bases, with 11 bases spanning the gap. The CDR3 region is CASSLAASGGYTF. The CDR3, as DNA: TGTGCCAGCAGCTTAGCGGCCTCCGGGGGCTACACCTTC.

In its sample, this clone was seen once. The V gene is TRBV6-6, the J gene TRBJ2-7; 7 nucleotides align to TRBD1. The germline V gene encodes CDR1 MNHNY and CDR2 SVGAGI (reference sequence). V gave up 6 bases and J gave up 2 bases; unmatched junction bases: 13. The CDR3 is made up of 16 amino acids. CDR3 in DNA: TGTGCCAGCAGGGGGGCTCTCGACAGGGACCCCTACGAGCAGTACTTC. Translation: CASRGALDRDPYEQYF.

The V and J genes are TRBV7-9 and TRBJ1-1; D not resolved. CDR1 is SEHNR and CDR2 is FQNEAQ in the germline V gene (reference sequence). The V end was cut by 3 bases, the J end by 7 bases, with 18 bases between. The CDR3 sequence is 15 residues long. DNA for the CDR3: TGTGCCAGCAGCTTTATAGCACCCACCTCCCATGAAGCTTTCTTT. It encodes CASSFIAPTSHEAFF.

The chain links TRBV7-9 to TRBJ1-5; TRBD1 might be the D (6 bases). Germline V gene data show CDR1 as SEHNR and CDR2 as FQNEAQ (reference sequence). The CDR3 spans 14 residues. V was clipped by 5 bases and J by 5 bases, with 13 bases between them. The CDR3 is CASSTGQPYQPQHF. Written as DNA, the CDR3 is TGTGCCAGCAGCACCGGACAGCCCTATCAGCCCCAGCATTTT.

V is TRBV5-1 and J is TRBJ2-7, with 7 bases fitting TRBD1. The germline V gene has CDR1 SGHRS and CDR2 YFSETQ. The junction had 6 bases not matched to a gene; V was cut back by 2 bases and J by 4 bases. This CDR3 comprises 14 residues. The chain's CDR3 is CASSLPGQYYEQYF. The CDR3 region has the DNA TGCGCCAGCAGCTTACCGGGACAGTATTACGAGCAGTACTTC. Full variable domain (missing parts from reference TRBV5-1 and TRBJ2-7): KAGVTQTPRYLIKTRGQQVTLSCSPISGHRSVSWYQQTPGQGLQFLFEYFSETQRNKGNFPGRFSGRQFSNSRSEMNVSTLELGDSALYLCASSLPGQYYEQYFGPGTRLTVT.